The rows below give T cell receptor beta chains drawn from one sample of a study of T cell repertoires in cytomegalovirus infection. MiXCR was run by TCRdb on the reads, yielding one entry per CDR3 protein. Of some 350,000 distinct CDR3 sequences listed, roughly 28% are singletons. Antigen specificity for these receptors is unknown. Sequenced here: cultured PBMCs, sampled from culture after CMV antigen stimulation. All receptors derive from a human donor in good health (CMV status not recorded). Some clones in this sample may be carry-over from other donors' samples. Each CDR3 is given with its conserved first and last residue. The order of the fields is J gene, D gene, V gene, CDR3 length, clone size, CDR3 DNA, CDR3 protein. The D gene is left open where the match is weak. Expanded clones get a size class; other rows say once, few or many, or leave the size out.

J: TRBJ2-1; D: .; V: TRBV27; length: 14; size: few; DNA: TGTGCCAGCCAACCCCGGGACTCGCACAATGAGCAGTTCTTC; CDR3: CASQPRDSHNEQFF
J: TRBJ1-1; D: .; V: TRBV2; length: 17; size: .; DNA: TGTGCCAGCAGTGATTCCCCCCAGGGGAGGCCGATTACTGAAGCTTTCTTT; CDR3: CASSDSPQGRPITEAFF
J: TRBJ1-2; D: .; V: TRBV7-9; length: 12; size: .; DNA: TGTGCCAGCAGCCCGGGGGCGCGGGGCTACACCTTC; CDR3: CASSPGARGYTF
J: TRBJ2-7; D: TRBD1; V: TRBV4-1; length: 13; size: few; DNA: TGCGCCAGCAGCCACGCAGGGACAGACGAGCAGTACTTC; CDR3: CASSHAGTDEQYF
J: TRBJ1-2; D: .; V: TRBV7-9; length: 20; size: once; DNA: TGTGCCAGCAGCTTACCGAGAAAAGGACGGTGGGGGGTGTCGAACTATGGCTACACCTTC; CDR3: CASSLPRKGRWGVSNYGYTF
J: TRBJ1-1; D: .; V: TRBV7-2; length: 16; size: medium-sized; DNA: TGTGCCAGCAGCTTAGTCGGGGGGAACTTGAACACTGAAGCTTTCTTT; CDR3: CASSLVGGNLNTEAFF
J: TRBJ1-5; D: .; V: TRBV7-6; length: 13; size: many; DNA: TGTGCCAGCAGCTTAGGGAACAATCAGCCCCAGCATTTT; CDR3: CASSLGNNQPQHF
J: TRBJ2-1; D: TRBD2; V: TRBV19; length: 16; size: .; DNA: TGTGCCAGTAACCCCTCTGCGGGAGGGGATGGGAATGAGCAGTTCTTC; CDR3: CASNPSAGGDGNEQFF
J: TRBJ1-2; D: TRBD1; V: TRBV10-3; length: 14; size: .; DNA: TGTGCCATCAGTGACGACAGGGGCGCAAGTGGCTACACCTTC; CDR3: CAISDDRGASGYTF
J: TRBJ1-4; D: TRBD1; V: TRBV27; length: 16; size: few; DNA: TGTGCCAGCAGTACTCTAAGGACAGGCCGGGGTGAAAAACTGTTTTTT; CDR3: CASSTLRTGRGEKLFF
J: TRBJ1-5; D: .; V: TRBV18; length: 15; size: .; DNA: TGTGCCAGCTCGGGGGGAGCTTATAGCAATCAGCCCCAGCATTTT; CDR3: CASSGGAYSNQPQHF
J: TRBJ2-5; D: .; V: TRBV11-2; length: 15; size: .; DNA: TGTGCCAGCAGCGTACGCGGGACAGAGCAAGAGACCCAGTACTTC; CDR3: CASSVRGTEQETQYF
J: TRBJ2-1; D: .; V: TRBV12-3/TRBV12-4; length: 13; size: .; DNA: TGTGCCAGCAGTTTAAAAGGGTTCGGTGAGCAGTTCTTC; CDR3: CASSLKGFGEQFF
J: TRBJ1-6; D: .; V: TRBV20-1; length: 13; size: few; DNA: TGCAGTGCTATGACAGTGGGAGACTCACCCCTCCACTTT; CDR3: CSAMTVGDSPLHF
J: TRBJ1-2; D: TRBD1; V: TRBV6-6; length: 13; size: .; DNA: TGTGCCAGCAGTCCCCGGGACAGGGAAGGCTACACCTTC; CDR3: CASSPRDREGYTF
J: TRBJ2-2; D: .; V: TRBV19; length: 14; size: .; DNA: TGTGCCAGTAGTAGGGGTGTTGGGACCGGGGAGCTGTTTTTT; CDR3: CASSRGVGTGELFF
J: TRBJ1-1; D: .; V: TRBV2; length: 12; size: .; DNA: TGTGCCAGCAGTGTCTGGGGAACTGAAGCTTTCTTT; CDR3: CASSVWGTEAFF
J: TRBJ2-2; D: .; V: TRBV7-2; length: 15; size: few; DNA: TGTGCCAGCAGCCGTGGCCGGGACAACACCGGGGAGCTGTTTTTT; CDR3: CASSRGRDNTGELFF
J: TRBJ2-3; D: TRBD1; V: TRBV7-9; length: 17; size: few; DNA: TGTGCCAGCAGCTCATTCGTGGGACAGGGTGGTTTGGATACGCAGTATTTT; CDR3: CASSSFVGQGGLDTQYF
J: TRBJ2-2; D: .; V: TRBV20-1; length: 16; size: few; DNA: TGCAGTGCAACCTTGGGGGGCAGGGAAGGCACCGGGGAGCTGTTTTTT; CDR3: CSATLGGREGTGELFF
J: TRBJ2-3; D: TRBD2; V: TRBV12-3/TRBV12-4; length: 15; size: .; DNA: TGTGCCAGCAGTTTCAGCGGGGTAGTATCAGATACGCAGTATTTT; CDR3: CASSFSGVVSDTQYF
J: TRBJ1-3; D: TRBD1; V: TRBV18; length: 16; size: .; DNA: TGTGCCAGCTCACCGTCGAGACAGGGCTCTGGAAACACCATATATTTT; CDR3: CASSPSRQGSGNTIYF
J: TRBJ1-1; D: .; V: TRBV6-5; length: 14; size: .; DNA: TGTGCCAGCAGTTACGGCAGGAGAAACACTGAAGCTTTCTTT; CDR3: CASSYGRRNTEAFF
J: TRBJ2-7; D: .; V: TRBV4-1; length: 17; size: few; DNA: TGCGCCAGCAGCGAAGGGCCAGGGCGGACGCGAGGCTACGAGCAGTACTTC; CDR3: CASSEGPGRTRGYEQYF
J: TRBJ2-3; D: TRBD1; V: TRBV7-9; length: 15; size: few; DNA: TGTGCCAGCAGCCCAACAGGGGTGCTCTCAGATACGCAGTATTTT; CDR3: CASSPTGVLSDTQYF
J: TRBJ2-1; D: .; V: TRBV29-1; length: 15; size: .; DNA: TGCAGCGTTGAAGATAGCGTTAGATCCTACAATGAGCAGTTCTTC; CDR3: CSVEDSVRSYNEQFF
J: TRBJ1-4; D: TRBD1; V: TRBV7-2; length: 13; size: many; DNA: TGTGCCAGCAGCTGGGACAGCGGTGAAAAACTGTTTTTT; CDR3: CASSWDSGEKLFF
J: TRBJ2-2; D: .; V: TRBV5-4; length: 15; size: .; DNA: TGTGCCAGCAGCTTTGGGAACACCTACACCGGGGAGCTGTTTTTT; CDR3: CASSFGNTYTGELFF
J: TRBJ2-1; D: TRBD1; V: TRBV10-3; length: 16; size: .; DNA: TGTGCCATCATGGACAGGGAGGTAGGGTCCTACAATGAGCAGTTCTTC; CDR3: CAIMDREVGSYNEQFF
J: TRBJ2-7; D: TRBD1; V: TRBV6-5; length: 15; size: once; DNA: TGTGCCAGCAGTTACTTGGCAGGGGGAACCTACGAGCAGTACTTC; CDR3: CASSYLAGGTYEQYF
J: TRBJ1-1; D: .; V: TRBV28; length: 15; size: few; DNA: TGTGCCAGCAGTAGTCAGGGGAATGCGAACACTGAAGCTTTCTTT; CDR3: CASSSQGNANTEAFF
J: TRBJ2-1; D: TRBD2; V: TRBV4-2; length: 15; size: few; DNA: TGTGCCAGCAGCCAAGGGGTAGCGGGAGGCGAGGAGCAGTTCTTC; CDR3: CASSQGVAGGEEQFF
J: TRBJ2-1; D: .; V: TRBV27; length: 12; size: .; DNA: TGTGCCAGCAGTTTATCGGGGGTTGAGCAGTTCTTC; CDR3: CASSLSGVEQFF
J: TRBJ2-7; D: .; V: TRBV7-8; length: 16; size: many; DNA: TGTGCCAGCAGCTCCATAGAGCTAGCTCCAACCTACGAGCAGTACTTC; CDR3: CASSSIELAPTYEQYF
J: TRBJ1-5; D: .; V: TRBV7-2; length: 14; size: .; DNA: TGTGCCAGCAGCCGAGCACATAGCAATCAGCCCCAGCATTTT; CDR3: CASSRAHSNQPQHF
J: TRBJ1-1; D: .; V: TRBV10-2; length: 12; size: .; DNA: TGCGCCAGCAATAGACAGAACACTGAAGCTTTCTTT; CDR3: CASNRQNTEAFF
J: TRBJ1-1; D: .; V: TRBV3-1; length: 15; size: few; DNA: TGTGCCAGCAGCCAAGATGCAGGGAGAGGGACTGAAGCTTTCTTT; CDR3: CASSQDAGRGTEAFF
J: TRBJ1-1; D: .; V: TRBV29-1; length: 13; size: .; DNA: TGCAGCGTTGCTAGACGGATGAACACTGAAGCTTTCTTT; CDR3: CSVARRMNTEAFF
J: TRBJ2-7; D: .; V: TRBV4-2; length: 15; size: .; DNA: TGTGCCAGCAGCCAAGGGGACGGCAGCTCCTACGAGCAGTACTTC; CDR3: CASSQGDGSSYEQYF
J: TRBJ1-6; D: .; V: TRBV19; length: 14; size: few; DNA: TGTGCCAGTAGTATCCGGGACAACTATTCACCCCTCCACTTT; CDR3: CASSIRDNYSPLHF
J: TRBJ1-1; D: TRBD1; V: TRBV27; length: 16; size: few; DNA: TGTGCCAGCAGCCTCGAGACAGGGACCATGAACACTGAAGCTTTCTTT; CDR3: CASSLETGTMNTEAFF
J: TRBJ1-1; D: TRBD1; V: TRBV4-1; length: 18; size: .; DNA: TGCGCCAGCAGCCATCCCGGGACAGGGGGCCCCTCTTACGGTGAAGCTTTCTTT; CDR3: CASSHPGTGGPSYGEAFF
J: TRBJ1-2; D: TRBD1; V: TRBV6-5; length: 15; size: .; DNA: TGTGCCAGCAGTCTAACGTACAGGGGGGATCATGGCTACACCTTC; CDR3: CASSLTYRGDHGYTF
J: TRBJ2-7; D: TRBD2; V: TRBV7-9; length: 13; size: .; DNA: TGTGCCAGCAGCTCTACTAGCGGGGGGGCACAGTACTTC; CDR3: CASSSTSGGAQYF
J: TRBJ1-2; D: TRBD1; V: TRBV13; length: 16; size: few; DNA: TGTGCCAGCAGCTCGGCCTTACAGGACAGGGGGCTTGGCTACACCTTC; CDR3: CASSSALQDRGLGYTF
J: TRBJ2-1; D: TRBD2; V: TRBV12-3/TRBV12-4; length: 14; size: many; DNA: TGTGCCAGCAGCCCCGGACTAGCGGGGAATGAGCAGTTCTTC; CDR3: CASSPGLAGNEQFF
J: TRBJ1-6; D: .; V: TRBV5-8; length: 16; size: few; DNA: TGTGCCAGCAGCTTGGAAAGATTCTCCTATAATTCACCCCTCCACTTT; CDR3: CASSLERFSYNSPLHF
J: TRBJ1-1; D: .; V: TRBV11-2; length: 14; size: .; DNA: TGTGCCAGCAGCCCTAAGGGGGGGATTTCTGAAGCTTTCTTT; CDR3: CASSPKGGISEAFF
J: TRBJ1-6; D: TRBD1; V: TRBV6-6; length: 15; size: .; DNA: TGTGCCAGCAGTTCCTTAGGACAGGATAATTCACCCCTCCACTTT; CDR3: CASSSLGQDNSPLHF